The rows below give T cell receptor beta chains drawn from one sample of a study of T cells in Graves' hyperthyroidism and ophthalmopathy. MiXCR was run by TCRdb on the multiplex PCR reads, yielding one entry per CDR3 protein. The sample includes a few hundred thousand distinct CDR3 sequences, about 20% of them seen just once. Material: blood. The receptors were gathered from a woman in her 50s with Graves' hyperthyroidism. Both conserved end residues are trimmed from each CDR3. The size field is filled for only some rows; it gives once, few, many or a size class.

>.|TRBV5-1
AGSLGPWAGETQY
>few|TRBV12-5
ASGLLAGEQF
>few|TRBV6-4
ASSDGGTSPTGELF
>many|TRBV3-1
ASSQEGAREAF
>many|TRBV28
ASSGTSGRTFYEQY
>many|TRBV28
ASSLSLAGGQGHNEQF
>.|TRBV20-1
SARGPGADEKLF
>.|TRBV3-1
ASSRRDPANYGYT
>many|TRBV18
ASSPDWGGTDTQY
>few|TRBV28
ASSLARIEAF
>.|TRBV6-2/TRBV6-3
ASSPRTGYYGYT
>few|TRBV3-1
ASSQGYGDSYQPQH
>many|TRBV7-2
ASSLNVQVSYYYGYT
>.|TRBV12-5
ASGSLDPFTGELF
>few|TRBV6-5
ASSYSVPGTSGTDTQY
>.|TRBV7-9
ASSAPGTGNTEAF
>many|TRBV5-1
ASRVRPGTNDGYT
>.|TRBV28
ASSALEGEINNYGYT
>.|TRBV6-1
ASSKTSGAISYEQY
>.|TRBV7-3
ASSLDASSGQETQY
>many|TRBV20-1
SARVQGPEAF
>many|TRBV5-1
ASTTGGGQETQY
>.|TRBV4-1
ASSQDPRLDGRNYGYT
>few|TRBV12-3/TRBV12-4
ASSLPPGMNTEAF
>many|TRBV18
ASSPEDSRYEQF
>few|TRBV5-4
ASSSGLAGGSDTQY
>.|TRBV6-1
ASRKREAYNEQF